This T cell receptor (beta chain) stems from a study of OX40 agonist ivuxolimab in advanced cancers. Turning to the study itself: Under the entry rules, prior anti-PD-1, anti-PD-L1 or anti-CTLA-4 therapy was allowed, and more than 35% had some. Of the patients, three showed partial responses, one with hepatocellular carcinoma and two with cutaneous melanoma.

Data came from immunoSEQ multiplex PCR; TCRdb stores just in-frame clones and leaves some out. The sample consists of tens of thousands of clones, around four fifths of them appearing once. V was cut by 5 bases and J by 7 bases, with 14 bases left in between. Germline CDR1 SGHVS, CDR2 FNYEAQ. CDR3 length: 14 amino acids. Exclusion applied to patients with autoimmune disease history or systemic immunosuppression. This sample comprised CD4+ or CD8+ T cells sorted from blood, obtained in a trial of the OX40 agonist ivuxolimab. The V gene is TRBV7-6, the J gene TRBJ2-2; D may be TRBD2 (6 bases). The receptor comes from an adult with an advanced solid tumor such as melanoma, head and neck, liver or kidney cancer. CDR3 bases: TGTGCCAGCAGCAAACTAGCTAGTCTCGGGGAGCTGTTTTTT. Encoded protein: CASSKLASLGELFF. The full variable domain, in which reference TRBV7-6 and TRBJ2-2 provide the parts outside the CDR3, is GAGVSQSPRYKVTKRGQDVALRCDPISGHVSLYWYRQALGQGPEFLTYFNYEAQQDKSGLPNDRFSAERPEGSISTLTIQRTEQRDSAMYRCASSKLASLGELFFGEGSRLTVL.